Following are 6 T cell receptor beta chains from one sample sequenced in a study of T cells in Graves' hyperthyroidism and ophthalmopathy. Amplification targeted TCR beta CDR3 regions from RNA transcripts. RT-PCR in the first round (using the HTBI primer set) targeted the TCR CDR3. One entry per CDR3 protein results from TCRdb running MiXCR on the multiplex PCR reads. Of about 590,000 distinct CDR3 sequences detected, around 16% appear once; the ten largest clones hold approximately 7.4%. Sequenced: blood. The source of these receptors is a woman aged 25 to 39 with Graves' hyperthyroidism.

The rearrangement links TRBV2 to TRBJ1-5, with unresolved D. The germline V gene encodes CDR1 SNHLY and CDR2 FYNNEI. V was trimmed by 6 bases and J by 1 base, leaving 7 bases between them. The CDR3 covers 13 residues. CDR3 nucleotides: TGTGCCAGCAGAGATACAAGCAATCAGCCCCAGCATTTT. Protein sequence: CASRDTSNQPQHF.

This chain links TRBV6-2 or TRBV6-3 with TRBJ2-2; D is unresolved. Trimming stripped 6 bases from V and 4 bases from J, with 6 bases between. The CDR3 totals 12 residues. The germline V gene encodes CDR1 MNHEY and CDR2 SVGEGT. The CDR3 loop is CASRRTTGELFF. The DNA for the CDR3 is TGTGCCAGCAGGAGGACCACCGGGGAGCTGTTTTTT.

The CDR3 is CASSFSKDSEAFF. The CDR3 DNA reads as TGTGCCAGCAGCTTCAGCAAGGACAGTGAAGCTTTCTTT. The gene calls are TRBV7-9 and TRBJ1-1; maybe TRBD1 (6 bases). Germline CDR1 reads SEHNR; CDR2 reads FQNEAQ (reference sequence). Trimming cost V 3 bases and J 7 bases, with 12 bases left between them. CDR3 length: 13 amino acids. Complete variable domain (other parts from reference TRBV7-9 and TRBJ1-1): DTGVSQNPRHKITKRGQNVTFRCDPISEHNRLYWYRQTLGQGPEFLTYFQNEAQLEKSRLLSDRFSAERPKGSFSTLEIQRTEQGDSAMYLCASSFSKDSEAFFGQGTRLTVV.

About this clonotype: A much larger clone differs by one base, so this may be a read error. The rearrangement joins TRBV19 to TRBJ1-1, with 7 bases that match TRBD1. The CDR3 runs to 13 residues. Looked up from germline, CDR1 is LNHDA and CDR2 is SQIVND (reference sequence). The CDR3 spells CASNIDPDRAAFF. CDR3 DNA: TGTGCCAGTAATATAGATCCAGACAGGGCGGCTTTCTTT.

This clonotype has only a few counts. At one end, the junction sequence differs from germline, possibly due to a read error. The chain is built from TRBV10-3 and TRBJ1-1; D gene ambiguous. Germline V gene lookup returns CDR1 ENHRY and CDR2 SYGVKD. This CDR3 comprises 12 residues. The CDR3 here is CAVREPTIGAFF. CDR3 bases: TGTGCCGTCAGAGAGCCGACAATCGGGGCTTTCTTT.

This clonotype occurred many times. The chain is built from TRBV7-2 and TRBJ1-1; D not certain. Trimming stripped 2 bases from V and 4 bases from J, with 8 bases between. From germline, CDR1 is SGHTA and CDR2 FQGNSA. This CDR3 has 13 amino acids. CDR3 DNA: TGTGCCAGCAGCTTAAGCGGCAGCACTGAAGCTTTCTTT. Translation gives CASSLSGSTEAFF.